The 26 T cell receptor delta chains presented below share a single source sample, sequenced in a study of γδ T cells in repeated Plasmodium falciparum infection (dated by TCRdb to the early 2020s). For bulk TCR repertoire analysis, Vgamma9/Vdelta2+ and Vdelta2-negative gammadelta T cell populations were flow-sorted out of peripheral blood mononuclear cells. Receptor libraries were prepared by multiplex PCR. TCRdb lists the instrument as Illumina MiSeq. TCRdb called clones anew from the public reads via CATT; matching DNA rows were later pooled. This sample is represented by tens of thousands of delta-chain clones; around 1.6% of them were singletons. The biggest ten clones account for 8.6% of the sample. Source material: gamma-delta T cells from blood. The receptors stem from a pool of human donors (malaria-infected and uninfected, not separated).

There are a few counts of this clone. TCRdb lists the protein of a much larger clone for this DNA, which differs at residue 4, so this is likely a read error; the protein given here is translated from the DNA itself. The gene calls are TRDV3 and TRDJ1, with D unclear. This CDR3 is built from 16 residues. Germline CDR1 is TVYSNPD and CDR2 is GDNSRS (reference sequence). V lost 2 bases, J lost 0 bases, and 19 bases lay in between. CDR3 sequence (DNA): TGTGCCTTTTGGCACCTATCCTGGCAGTACACCGATAAACTCATCTTT. Residues: CAFWHLSWQYTDKLIF.

Concerning this clone itself: For this DNA, TCRdb reports the protein of a much larger clone, which diverges at residue 5, most likely from a read error; the protein presented here is translated directly from the DNA. The chain joins TRDV1 to TRDJ3; 12 bases map to TRDD3. The V segment lost 4 bases and the J segment 0 bases; nucleotides outside the gene matches: 16. Germline V gene sequence: CDR1 TSWWSYY, CDR2 QGS. The CDR3 length is 23 residues. This CDR3 reads CALGGSANDWGIPSSWDTRQMFF. The CDR3 nucleotides read TGTGCTCTTGGGGGATCGGCGAACGACTGGGGGATACCGAGCTCCTGGGACACCCGACAGATGTTTTTC.

As concerns this clone: One junction end disagrees with the germline gene, perhaps due to a read error. This chain connects TRDV1 to TRDJ1, with 8 positions matching TRDD3. This CDR3 has 21 amino acids. Per germline, CDR1 TSWWSYY and CDR2 QGS. CDR3: CALGEKDPYDWGSSYTGKLIF. The CDR3 nucleotides read TGTGCTCTTGGGGAAAAGGATCCATATGACTGGGGGTCGTCGTACACCGGTAAACTCATCTTT.

Remarks on this clone: With only one base between it and a far larger clone, this is likely a read error. The same CDR3 arises from other DNA sequences in this sample as well. The genes are TRDV1 and TRDJ1; 11 positions agree with TRDD3. In the absence of a J gene in TCRdb, the DNA was matched to germline to assign it here. Germline V gene data show CDR1 as TSWWSYY and CDR2 as QGS. This CDR3 region has 19 residues. The V segment lost 3 bases and the J segment 7 bases; nucleotides outside the gene matches: 19. The chain's CDR3 is CALGEPYVEGLGDTRKLIF. The CDR3 coding sequence is TGTGCTCTTGGGGAGCCCTACGTAGAGGGGCTGGGGGATACCCGTAAACTCATCTTT.

This clone occurred many times. The chain employs TRDV2 and TRDJ1, with D uncertain. The germline V gene encodes CDR1 GEAIGNYY and CDR2 EKD. The CDR3 has 15 amino acids. The V end was cut by 3 bases, the J end by 0 bases, with 13 bases between. The CDR3 bases are TGTGCCTGTGACTCAATGAGCAAGTACACCGATAAACTCATCTTT. It encodes CACDSMSKYTDKLIF.

This clone showed up just a few times. Translating this DNA gives a protein that differs at residue 12 from the TCRdb one, which belongs to a much larger clone; a read error is likely, and the protein shown is this translation. CDR3 amino acids: CALGNSGGTKLTF. In DNA form, the CDR3 reads TGTGCTCTTGGGAATTCGGGGGGGACCAAACTCACCTTT. Called V gene: TRDV1; the J gene was not called. This CDR3 is 13 amino acids long. Germline CDR1 and CDR2: TSWWSYY and QGS.

About this clone itself: It differs at one base from a far larger clone, so likely a read error. In the same sample, other DNA sequences code for this CDR3. The chain recombines TRDV1 with TRDJ2; TRDD3 might be the D (6 bases). Germline matching of the DNA provided the J gene here, since TCRdb leaves it blank. The CDR3 totals 19 residues. Looked up from germline, CDR1 is TSWWSYY and CDR2 is QGS. The chain's CDR3 is CALGEREWGGPSLTAQLFF. The CDR3 coding sequence is TGCGCTCTTGGGGAACGGGAATGGGGGGGCCCCTCTTTGACAGCACAACTCTTCTTT.

This clone has a handful of counts. This likely came from a read error, as a far larger clone is one base away. Other DNA variants within this sample encode the same CDR3. The V call is TRDV3, the J call TRDJ1; 11 bases match TRDD3. The J gene is not listed in TCRdb, so it was assigned here from a DNA match to germline. The V segment lost 4 bases and the J segment 4 bases; nucleotides outside the gene matches: 17. CDR1 and CDR2 (germline): TVYSNPD, GDNSRS (reference sequence). The CDR3 runs 17 residues. CDR3 bases: TGTGCCTCTCACGCCGCCTCTGGGGGATACTGTCACGATAAACTCATCTTT. Protein: CASHAASGGYCHDKLIF.

This clone turned up a few times. This DNA's translation and the protein TCRdb lists, from a much larger clone, do not match at residue 3, likely due to a read error; the protein shown is translated from the DNA. This chain connects TRDV1 to TRDJ1, with D perhaps matching TRDD3 (6 bases). TCRdb lists no J gene, so it was determined here by aligning the DNA to germline. The CDR3 is 17 residues long. Germline V lookup: CDR1 TSWWSYY, CDR2 QGS. CDR3 coding DNA: TGTGCTCCTGGGGAACTCAGGCCCGGCGGGGGCCACTTTAAACTCATCTTT. Translating it yields CAPGELRPGGGHFKLIF.

This clone showed up many times. CDR3 in DNA: TGTGCGGCCGCTGGGGGATACGGGGTCCTCGATAAACTCATCTTT. It encodes CAAAGGYGVLDKLIF. The chain recombines TRDV2 with TRDJ1; TRDD3 matches 12 bases. Germline V gene data show CDR1 as GEAIGNYY and CDR2 as EKD. The CDR3 is 15 residues long.

The sample holds many counts of this clone. TCRdb shows a much larger clone's protein in place of this DNA's translation, and the two differ at residue 4, likely through a read error; the protein shown is translated from the DNA. DNA of the CDR3: TGTGCTCTTGTGGAACTTCATCTTCCTACGAAGGGTTCCACCGATAAACTCATCTTT. Translating gives CALVELHLPTKGSTDKLIF. The chain links TRDV1 to TRDJ1, with 8 positions matching TRDD2. The CDR3 has 19 residues. Germline CDR1 is TSWWSYY and CDR2 is QGS.

This clone was seen many times. The chain employs TRDV1 and TRDJ1; 9 nucleotides align to TRDD3. Germline values: CDR1 TSWWSYY, CDR2 QGS. The V segment lost 6 bases and the J segment 1 base; nucleotides outside the gene matches: 18. CDR3 length equals 19 residues. CDR3: CALGFISPYWGNPTDKLIF. The CDR3 DNA reads TGTGCTCTTGGATTCATTTCCCCGTACTGGGGGAACCCCACCGATAAACTCATCTTT.

To note about this clone: Only one base separates this from a far larger clonotype, so it likely reflects a read error. This sample includes further DNA sequences coding for the same CDR3. This chain's CDR3 is CACDSQITGGYPDTDKLIF. CDR3 sequence (DNA): TGTGCCTGTGACTCCCAGATTACTGGGGGATACCCTGACACCGACAAACTCATCTTT. This chain links TRDV2 with TRDJ1; 12 bases line up with TRDD3. In the absence of a J gene in TCRdb, the DNA was matched to germline to assign it here. Germline lookup yields CDR1 GEAIGNYY and CDR2 EKD. The CDR3 sequence is 19 residues long.

This clone showed up just a few times. One base away lies a much larger clone, so this may be a sequencing read error. The chain couples TRDV2 to TRDJ1, with TRDD3 matching over 12 bases. No J gene was available from TCRdb, and it was assigned here by a germline match of the DNA. The germline gives CDR1 GEAIGNYY, CDR2 EKD. The J segment lost 3 bases and the V segment lost 7 bases, leaving 8 bases of the junction unmatched. This CDR3 is 15 amino acids long. CDR3 amino acids: CACERLGDTADKLIF. The DNA for the CDR3 is TGTGCCTGCGAAAGACTGGGGGATACTGCCGATAAACTCATCTTT.

The table lists this clone with a few counts. The protein TCRdb gives is from a much larger clone and does not agree with this DNA's translation at residues 10 and 16, likely a read error; the protein shown here comes from the DNA. V is TRDV1 and J is TRDJ1; 9 nucleotides align to TRDD2. Germline V gives CDR1 TSWWSYY, CDR2 QGS. Trimming took 4 bases from V and 4 from J; bases not matched to a gene: 25. This CDR3 region has 21 residues. This CDR3 is CALGGGLPTCPGDSYNDKLIF. As DNA, the CDR3 is TGTGCTCTTGGGGGAGGCCTTCCTACTTGTCCTGGGGATTCGTACAACGATAAACTCATCTTT.

This clone appeared a few times. TCRdb pairs this DNA with a much larger clone's protein that differs at residues 4 and 10, likely a read error; the protein shown was translated from the DNA. The rearrangement links TRDV1 to TRDJ2, with a possible D match to TRDD3 (6 bases). Germline matching of the DNA provided the J gene here, since TCRdb leaves it blank. Germline CDR1 is TSWWSYY and CDR2 is QGS. CDR3 length equals 19 residues. CDR3 loop: CALEEREWGDPSLTAQLFF. DNA of the CDR3: TGTGCTCTTGAGGAACGGGAATGGGGGGACCCCTCTTTGACAGCACAACTCTTCTTT.

This clone was seen only a few times. A far bigger clonotype differs at one base, so this is likely a read error. Within the sample, other DNA sequences also encode this same CDR3. The chain combines TRDV1 with TRDJ1; possible D gene TRDD3, 6 bases. Germline CDR1 and CDR2: TSWWSYY and QGS. V lost 4 bases and J 0 bases, leaving 39 bases between the germline ends. CDR3 size: 24 residues. CDR3 coding DNA: TGTGCTCTTGGGGCACCCCTGTTGCCCCTACTCGGTGGCGTACTGGGAGGATACACCGATAAACTCATCTTT. Protein product: CALGAPLLPLLGGVLGGYTDKLIF.

In the case of this clone: This sample also contains other DNA sequences that code for the same CDR3. The V gene is TRDV1, but the J gene lacks a call. This CDR3 has 14 amino acids. Germline assignment: CDR1 TSWWSYY and CDR2 QGS. CDR3 DNA: TGTGCTCTTGGGGAAAGTTCCACCGCTGATAAACTAATCTTT. This sequence encodes CALGESSTADKLIF.

Details on this clone: This DNA's translation differs at residue 7 from TCRdb's protein, which comes from a much larger clone; a read error is likely, and the protein shown is translated from the DNA. The chain employs TRDV1 and TRDJ1; 11 bases map to TRDD3. TCRdb does not report a J gene; here it was assigned by matching the DNA to germline references. CDR1 is TSWWSYY and CDR2 is QGS in the germline V gene. The CDR3 loop spans 21 amino acids. The trim removed 4 bases at V and 0 bases at J, leaving 19 bases unmatched. DNA for the CDR3: TGTGCTCTTGGGGTCCCTAGCTGGGGGATACCCTCCGTCGGGTACACCGATAAACTCATCTTT. Its translation is CALGVPSWGIPSVGYTDKLIF.

In regard to this clone: This sequence is one base from a far larger clone and is likely a read error. Distinct nucleotide sequences in the sample also encode this CDR3. The chain uses TRDV1 and TRDJ1, with 11 bases fitting TRDD3. The CDR3 is 22 residues long. The germline V gene encodes CDR1 TSWWSYY and CDR2 QGS. The CDR3 coding sequence is TGTGCTCTTGGGGAACTAAGACCCATTCTGGGGGATACCCGTACTAACACCGATAAGCTCATCTTT. Translated, it gives CALGELRPILGDTRTNTDKLIF.

This clone was seen ten or more times. This DNA's translation differs at residue 9 from TCRdb's protein, which comes from a much larger clone; a read error is likely, and the protein shown is translated from the DNA. The genes are TRDV1 and TRDJ1; D ambiguous. The V end lost 3 bases, the J end lost 2 bases, and 22 bases lay between the germline ends. Germline assignment: CDR1 TSWWSYY and CDR2 QGS. The CDR3 loop spans 18 amino acids. CDR3 loop: CALGELRSLTPGTDKLIF. CDR3 coding DNA: TGTGCTCTTGGGGAGCTTAGGTCCCTTACTCCGGGTACCGATAAACTCATCTTT.

Of note for this clone: TCRdb's listed protein matches a much larger clone and diverges from this DNA's translation at residue 10, likely through a read error; the protein shown comes from the DNA. This chain links TRDV3 with TRDJ1, with TRDD3 as a possible D gene (6 bases). TCRdb supplies no J gene; here it was assigned by aligning the nucleotide sequence to germline. Trimming took 4 bases from V and 4 from J, leaving 43 bases between them. Germline V gene sequence: CDR1 TVYSNPD, CDR2 GDNSRS (reference sequence). The CDR3 is 22 residues long. This CDR3 is CASKSIGQALLRPSGGLDKLIF. The CDR3, as DNA: TGTGCCTCCAAAAGTATTGGTCAAGCCCTCCTGCGACCGTCCGGGGGACTCGATAAACTCATCTTT. The variable domain in full, with the rest retrieved from reference TRDV3 and TRDJ1, is CDKVTQSSPDQTVASGSEVVLLCTYDTVYSNPDLFWYRIRPDYSFQFVFYGDNSRSEGADFTQGRFSVKHILTQKAFHLVISPVRTEDSATYYCASKSIGQALLRPSGGLDKLIFGKGTRVTVEP.

This clone was found a few times. The TCRdb protein, from a much larger clone, departs from this DNA's translation at residue 18, likely by read error; the protein shown derives from the DNA. For the V gene the call is TRDV1; the J gene has no call; TRDD3 is the table's D call and was not checked against the DNA. The V gene's germline CDR1 is TSWWSYY and CDR2 QGS. The CDR3 extends over 20 amino acids. The CDR3 sequence: CALGGRPRPERSWDTRQVFF. CDR3 bases: TGTGCTCTTGGGGGCCGACCAAGACCTGAGCGGTCCTGGGACACCCGACAGGTGTTTTTC.

This clone appeared a few times. TCRdb's entry gives the protein of a much larger clone, which mismatches this DNA's translation at residue 3, likely from a read error; the protein reported here is translated from the DNA. The gene calls are TRDV2 and TRDJ1; D might be TRDD3 (6 bases). Germline assignment: CDR1 GEAIGNYY and CDR2 EKD. This CDR3 region has 17 residues. Here the CDR3 reads CARDTVGMGVNTDKLIF. CDR3 DNA sequence: TGTGCCCGTGACACAGTAGGAATGGGGGTTAACACCGATAAACTCATCTTT.

By sample share, this clone is medium-sized. This same CDR3 is encoded by further DNA sequences in the sample. V gene TRDV1 combines with J gene TRDJ1, with unresolved D. CDR1 is TSWWSYY and CDR2 is QGS in the germline V gene. CDR3 length: 23 residues. V gave up 2 bases and J gave up 10 bases, with 44 bases separating them. The CDR3 loop is CALGENHSSWRWTSALSAGRLIF. In DNA form, the CDR3 reads TGTGCTCTTGGGGAAAACCATAGCTCCTGGCGGTGGACGAGCGCTCTTTCGGCCGGACGACTCATCTTT.

Remarks on this clone: A read error likely explains why the TCRdb protein, taken from a much larger clone, differs from this DNA's translation at residue 5; the protein shown is translated from the DNA. This chain joins TRDV1 and TRDJ1, with TRDD3 matching over 11 bases. Here the J gene came from matching the DNA to germline, since TCRdb omits it. This CDR3 is 23 amino acids long. Germline V gives CDR1 TSWWSYY, CDR2 QGS. V trimming: 4 bases; J trimming: 0 bases; junction bases outside the gene matches: 25. CDR3: CALGGLEGPVNVLGDKDTDKLIF. DNA of the CDR3: TGTGCTCTTGGGGGATTAGAAGGACCCGTGAACGTACTGGGGGATAAAGACACCGATAAACTCATCTTT.